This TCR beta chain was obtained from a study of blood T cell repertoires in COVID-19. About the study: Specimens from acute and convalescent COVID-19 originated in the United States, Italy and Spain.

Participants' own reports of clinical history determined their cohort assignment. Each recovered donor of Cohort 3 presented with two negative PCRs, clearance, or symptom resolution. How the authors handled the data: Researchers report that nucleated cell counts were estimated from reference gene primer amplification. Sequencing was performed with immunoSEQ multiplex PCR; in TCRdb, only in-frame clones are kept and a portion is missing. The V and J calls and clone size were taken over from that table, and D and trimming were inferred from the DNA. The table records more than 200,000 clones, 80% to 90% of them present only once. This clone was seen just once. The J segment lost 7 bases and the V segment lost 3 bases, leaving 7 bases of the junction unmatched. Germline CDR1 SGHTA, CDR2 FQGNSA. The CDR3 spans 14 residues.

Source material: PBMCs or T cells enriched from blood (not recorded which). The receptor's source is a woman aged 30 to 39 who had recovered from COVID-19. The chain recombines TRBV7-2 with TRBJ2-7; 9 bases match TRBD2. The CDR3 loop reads CASSLIAGAREQYF. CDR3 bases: TGTGCCAGCAGCTTGATAGCGGGAGCGCGAGAGCAGTACTTC.